The 10 T cell receptor beta chains reported below all come from one sample, sequenced in a study of shared clonotypes between healthy human individuals. The repertoire was sequenced with immunoSEQ multiplex PCR; TCRdb's copy has only in-frame clones and lacks some. Among about 610,000 clones, about 96% were seen once, and the ten largest hold around 0.057%. The material sequenced was naive CD4+ T cells sorted from blood. The subset here: CD45RA+ positively selected. These receptors came from a woman aged 25-40 years in good health.

The V gene is TRBV5-4, the J gene TRBJ1-6; 7 nucleotides align to TRBD1. This CDR3 is 14 amino acids long. Trimming removed 4 bases from V and 7 bases from J; junction bases left unmatched: 5. Looked up from germline, CDR1 is SGHNT and CDR2 is YYREEE (reference sequence). The CDR3 DNA is TGTGCCAGCAGCCACGACAGGGAAAATTCACCCCTCCACTTT. It yields the protein CASSHDRENSPLHF.

The chain carries TRBV28 and TRBJ1-4; unclear D gene. This CDR3 is built from 14 residues. V was shortened by 7 bases and J by 8 bases, with 17 bases between the two germline ends. Germline V gives CDR1 MDHEN, CDR2 SYDVKM. CDR3 protein: CASNRFSQAEKLFF. The DNA of the CDR3 is TGTGCCAGCAATCGATTTTCTCAGGCGGAAAAACTGTTTTTT.

The rearrangement links TRBV2 to TRBJ1-4, with TRBD1 matching over 7 bases. The CDR3 runs 15 residues. V lost 6 bases to trimming and J lost 4 bases; unmatched junction nucleotides: 8. Germline CDR1 is SNHLY and CDR2 is FYNNEI. The CDR3 bases are TGTGCCAGCAGGACAGGGAGGACGGTTAATGAAAAACTGTTTTTT. It encodes CASRTGRTVNEKLFF.

CDR3 in amino acids: CASSSRQGADTDTQYF. CDR3 bases: TGTGCCAGCAGCAGTAGACAGGGGGCTGACACAGATACGCAGTATTTT. The V and J genes are TRBV5-4 and TRBJ2-3, with 10 nucleotides matching TRBD1. The CDR3 spans 16 residues. Germline CDR1 and CDR2: SGHNT and YYREEE (reference sequence). The J segment lost 2 bases and the V segment lost 4 bases, leaving 7 bases of the junction unmatched.

The genes are TRBV7-7 and TRBJ2-5; 11 bases line up with TRBD1. After removal of 1 base from V and 3 bases from J, the junction contained 1 base not matched to a gene. The CDR3 consists of 15 residues. Germline V lookup: CDR1 SSHAT, CDR2 FNYEAQ (reference sequence). The CDR3 here is CASSLGTGGKETQYF. CDR3 coding DNA: TGTGCCAGCAGCTTAGGGACAGGGGGCAAAGAGACCCAGTACTTC.

In this sample, this clone turned up once. This chain joins TRBV19 and TRBJ2-1; TRBD2 matches 12 bases. Germline V lookup: CDR1 LNHDA, CDR2 SQIVND (reference sequence). The CDR3 loop spans 15 amino acids. Germline trimming cut 6 bases from V and 4 bases from J; bases unmatched to any gene: 4. The CDR3, as DNA: TGTGCCAGTAGGACTAGCGGGAGCCCTTACAATGAGCAGTTCTTC. Amino acid sequence: CASRTSGSPYNEQFF.

The chain combines TRBV10-2 with TRBJ1-1; the match to TRBD1 covers 7 bases. The germline gives CDR1 WSHSY, CDR2 SAAADI. This CDR3 has 14 residues. Trimming at V came to 5 bases and at J to 2 bases, leaving 5 bases not matched to a gene. The CDR3 here is CASSSGQLNTEAFF. CDR3 bases: TGCGCCAGCAGTTCGGGACAGCTAAACACTGAAGCTTTCTTT.

The rearrangement uses TRBV5-5 and TRBJ2-2, with 10 bases aligning to TRBD2. This CDR3 spans 15 amino acids. V lost 6 bases to trimming and J lost 4 bases; unmatched junction nucleotides: 6. Germline-derived CDR1 and CDR2 are SGHKS and YYEKEE (reference sequence). The CDR3 region has the DNA TGTGCCAGCATCCTGCTAGCGGGAGCCACCGGGGAGCTGTTTTTT. This codes for CASILLAGATGELFF.

The chain employs TRBV2 and TRBJ2-7, with 11 bases identical to TRBD1. CDR3 size: 13 residues. Unmatched junction bases numbered 8, after V lost 11 bases and J lost 5 bases. CDR1 SNHLY and CDR2 FYNNEI come from the germline V gene. CDR3 nucleotide sequence: TGTGCCCAACGGCGGACAGGGGGCAACGAGCAGTACTTC. Amino acid sequence: CAQRRTGGNEQYF.

V and J are TRBV5-6 and TRBJ2-7, with 7 bases matching TRBD1. Germline V gives CDR1 SGHDT, CDR2 YYEEEE. The V segment lost 3 bases and the J segment 2 bases; nucleotides outside the gene matches: 5. CDR3 length: 14 residues. CDR3 nucleotides: TGTGCCAGCAGCTGGGGACAGCAAGCCTACGAGCAGTACTTC. Protein product: CASSWGQQAYEQYF. Full variable domain (missing parts from reference TRBV5-6 and TRBJ2-7): DAGVTQSPTHLIKTRGQQVTLRCSPKSGHDTVSWYQQALGQGPQFIFQYYEEEERQRGNFPDRFSGHQFPNYSSELNVNALLLGDSALYLCASSWGQQAYEQYFGPGTRLTVT.